Reported below is one T cell receptor (beta chain). A junction end diverges from the germline sequence, so it may reflect a read error. The data stem from a study of cytomegalovirus exposure and HLA in healthy donors. The PCR employed 60 Vbeta primers together with 13 Jbeta primers. The repertoire was sequenced with immunoSEQ multiplex PCR; TCRdb's copy has only in-frame clones and lacks some. The sample records about 150,000 clones, over 75% being singletons. The sequence derives from a man under 40 in good health and CMV-seropositive. The sequencing input was PBMCs.

CDR3 in amino acids: CSSSPGGGQGQKNIQYF. In DNA, the CDR3 is TGTTCCAGCAGCCCTGGGGGGGGCCAGGGGCAGAAAAACATTCAGTACTTC. The chain carries TRBV7-9 and TRBJ2-4, with D perhaps matching TRBD2 (7 bases). This CDR3 region has 17 residues. Germline V gene sequence: CDR1 SEHNR, CDR2 FQNEAQ (reference sequence). Based on the CDR3 plus reference TRBV7-9 and TRBJ2-4, the full variable domain is DTGVSQNPRHKITKRGQNVTFRCDPISEHNRLYWYRQTLGQGPEFLTYFQNEAQLEKSRLLSDRFSAERPKGSFSTLEIQRTEQGDSAMYLCSSSPGGGQGQKNIQYFGAGTRLSVL.